The text below deals with one T cell receptor (beta chain). This specimen comes from a study of blood T cell repertoires in COVID-19. Here immunoSEQ multiplex PCR was the method, and the copy in TCRdb shows in-frame clones only, minus some. The table shows about 40,000 clones, with roughly 83% occurring only once. Trimming took 1 base from V and 2 from J; bases not matched to a gene: 8. Germline V gives CDR1 SGDLS, CDR2 YYNGEE. The CDR3 has 16 residues. The chain combines TRBV9 with TRBJ2-5, with 7 bases lining up with TRBD2. The receptor comes from a human donor with acute or convalescent COVID-19. The donor label of this sample is uncertain. Sequencing was performed on peripheral blood. The CDR3 region is CASSVSRPGGQETQYF. In DNA form, the CDR3 reads TGTGCCAGCAGCGTATCAAGGCCGGGGGGTCAAGAGACCCAGTACTTC.